The 20 T cell receptor beta chains presented below share a single source sample, sequenced in a study of T cell responses to AZD1222 COVID-19 vaccine. The assay was immunoSEQ multiplex PCR, and TCRdb's table has in-frame clones only and misses some. Among 90,000 to 150,000 clones, approximately 90% were seen once, and the ten largest hold about 4%. The sequenced sample was peripheral blood, obtained 28 days after the second AZD1222 dose. The receptors originated from an adult who received the AZD1222 COVID-19 vaccine.

The chain carries TRBV12-3 or TRBV12-4 and TRBJ1-4; no clear D gene. The CDR3 runs to 12 residues. With 0 bases removed from V and 6 bases from J, the gap between germline ends came to 2 bases. This CDR3 is CASSLAHEKLFF. DNA for the CDR3: TGTGCCAGCAGTTTAGCGCATGAAAAACTGTTTTTT.

V gene TRBV12-5 combines with J gene TRBJ1-1; D not certain. Germline V CDR1 and CDR2: LGHNT, FRNRAP. The CDR3 totals 15 residues. V lost 0 bases, J lost 3 bases, and 11 bases lay in between. The DNA for the CDR3 is TGTGCTAGTGGTTTGGTACTTGGGGAATACACTGAAGCTTTCTTT. Its protein is CASGLVLGEYTEAFF.

The chain joins TRBV11-3 to TRBJ2-5; 7 positions agree with TRBD2. The CDR3 covers 18 residues. Looked up from germline, CDR1 is SGHNT and CDR2 is YENEEA. The V segment lost 0 bases and the J segment 1 base; nucleotides outside the gene matches: 11. The CDR3 protein is CASSLERSRREFQETQYF. CDR3 coding DNA: TGTGCCAGCAGCTTAGAGAGGTCGAGGCGGGAGTTCCAAGAGACCCAGTACTTC. Variable domain in full (rest from reference TRBV11-3 and TRBJ2-5): EAGVVQSPRYKIIEKKQPVAFWCNPISGHNTLYWYLQNLGQGPELLIRYENEEAVDDSQLPKDRFSAERLKGVDSTLKIQPAELGDSAVYLCASSLERSRREFQETQYFGPGTRLLVL.

The V call is TRBV7-2, the J call TRBJ1-4; D uncertain. The CDR3 spans 14 residues. The V gene lost 4 bases and the J gene lost 5 bases, with 11 bases spanning the gap. Germline loops: CDR1 SGHTA, CDR2 FQGNSA. The CDR3 nucleotides are TGTGCCAGCAGCTCGCTCGGGAGAAATGAAAAACTGTTTTTT. Translated: CASSSLGRNEKLFF.

The V gene is TRBV7-2, the J gene TRBJ2-3; tentatively, D is TRBD2 (7 bases). The V and J ends lost 5 bases and 4 bases respectively, with 19 bases between them. CDR3 length equals 16 residues. Germline loops: CDR1 SGHTA, CDR2 FQGNSA. The CDR3 is CASSPSVWGGADTQYF. The DNA of the CDR3 is TGTGCCAGCAGCCCCTCGGTGTGGGGGGGCGCAGATACGCAGTATTTT.

The V gene is TRBV11-2, the J gene TRBJ1-1; unclear D gene. Trimming shortened V by 5 bases and J by 6 bases, and 13 bases separated the two germline ends. This CDR3 is built from 13 residues. Germline V gene data show CDR1 as SGHAT and CDR2 as FQNNGV. Here the CDR3 reads CASSRESLAEAFF. The CDR3 DNA reads as TGTGCCAGCAGCCGTGAAAGCCTCGCTGAAGCTTTCTTT.

CDR3 loop: CASSRQGWTDTQYF. As DNA, the CDR3 is TGTGCCAGCAGTAGACAGGGGTGGACAGATACGCAGTATTTT. The chain combines TRBV27 with TRBJ2-3, with TRBD1 matching 8 bases. CDR1 and CDR2 (germline): MNHEY, SMNVEV (reference sequence). The CDR3 runs to 14 residues. The ends lost 5 bases at V and 3 bases at J; junction bases unmatched: 4.

The J gene is TRBJ1-3, the V gene TRBV9; D ambiguous. Germline V gene data show CDR1 as SGDLS and CDR2 as YYNGEE. The CDR3 has 17 residues. The ends were cut back, 0 bases at V and 4 bases at J, with 17 bases in the middle. CDR3 residues: CASSVGLRQLEGNTIYF. Here the CDR3 DNA reads TGTGCCAGCAGCGTAGGGCTACGTCAGCTAGAAGGAAACACCATATATTTT.

This chain connects TRBV30 to TRBJ2-7; maybe TRBD2 (5 bases). The germline V gene encodes CDR1 GTSNPN and CDR2 SVGIG (reference sequence). The CDR3 sequence is 12 residues long. V gave up 4 bases and J gave up 3 bases, with 10 bases separating them. This chain's CDR3 is CAWTAGGYEQYF. In DNA, the CDR3 is TGTGCCTGGACCGCGGGTGGCTACGAGCAGTACTTC. Using reference TRBV30 and TRBJ2-7 for the parts outside the CDR3, the full variable domain is SQTIHQWPATLVQPVGSPLSLECTVEGTSNPNLYWYRQAAGRGLQLLFYSVGIGQISSEVPQNLSASRPQDRQFILSSKKLLLSDSGFYLCAWTAGGYEQYFGPGTRLTVT.

The genes are TRBV30 and TRBJ1-1; D possibly corresponds to TRBD1 (6 bases). The CDR3 extends over 13 amino acids. Germline loops: CDR1 GTSNPN, CDR2 SVGIG (reference sequence). Trimming left V 0 bases short and J 4 bases short, with 9 bases between. CDR3 nucleotide sequence: TGTGCCTGGAGTGTTAGGGGGTCCACTGAAGCTTTCTTT. It yields the protein CAWSVRGSTEAFF.

The chain links TRBV11-2 to TRBJ1-1; D is perhaps TRBD1 (6 bases). V dropped 5 bases and J dropped 2 bases, with 9 bases sitting between them. The germline V gene encodes CDR1 SGHAT and CDR2 FQNNGV. The CDR3 is 13 amino acids. The CDR3 spells CASSRTVNTEAFF. In DNA form, the CDR3 reads TGTGCCAGCAGCCGGACAGTAAACACTGAAGCTTTCTTT.

The genes are TRBV27 and TRBJ1-5; 9 nucleotides match TRBD1. The CDR3 covers 15 residues. Germline trimming cut 5 bases from V and 7 bases from J; bases unmatched to any gene: 9. Germline CDR1 reads MNHEY; CDR2 reads SMNVEV (reference sequence). This CDR3 reads CASSRRQGVKQPQHF. The CDR3 DNA reads TGTGCCAGCAGTCGCCGACAGGGGGTAAAGCAGCCCCAGCATTTT.

The chain is built from TRBV7-3 and TRBJ2-1; D gene unclear. The CDR3 loop spans 13 amino acids. Germline V gene sequence: CDR1 SGHTA, CDR2 FQGTGA. Trimming cost V 5 bases and J 7 bases, with 12 bases left between them. The CDR3 bases are TGTGCCAGCAGCCTGAACTCCTTGAATGAGCAGTTCTTC. It yields the protein CASSLNSLNEQFF.

There are a few counts of this clone. This sequence joins TRBV5-1 and TRBJ1-1; D is possibly TRBD1 (6 bases). Trimming pared 4 bases from V and 5 bases from J, leaving 12 bases between. CDR1 is SGHRS and CDR2 is YFSETQ in the germline V gene. The CDR3 is made up of 13 amino acids. The CDR3 DNA is TGCGCCAGCAGCGCCGGGACAACGACTGAAGCTTTCTTT. Protein product: CASSAGTTTEAFF.

This clone was observed a handful of times. J is TRBJ2-3 and V is TRBV19, with D possibly TRBD2 on 5 matching bases. V gave up 10 bases and J gave up 3 bases, with 17 bases separating them. There are 14 residues in the CDR3. Germline V gene data show CDR1 as LNHDA and CDR2 as SQIVND (reference sequence). The CDR3 coding sequence is TGTGCCACCCAGGACGGAGGAATGACAGATACGCAGTATTTT. This codes for CATQDGGMTDTQYF.

This sequence joins TRBV18 and TRBJ1-1; D is unclear. Trimming shortened V by 1 base and J by 2 bases, and 2 bases separated the two germline ends. Germline values: CDR1 KGHSH, CDR2 LQKENI. The CDR3 totals 12 residues. This chain's CDR3 is CASSPLNTEAFF. In nucleotides, the CDR3 is TGTGCCAGCTCACCACTCAACACTGAAGCTTTCTTT.

This clone came up once. Germline is not matched at one junction end, which may reflect a read error. The chain has TRBV7-9 and TRBJ1-1; D call uncertain. The CDR3 is 12 amino acids. Germline V lookup: CDR1 SEHNR, CDR2 FQNEAQ (reference sequence). The CDR3 spells CSVLSANTEAFF. The CDR3 DNA sequence: TGCAGTGTACTCTCGGCGAACACTGAAGCTTTCTTT.

The CDR3 spells CASSFTVLGEQYF. CDR3 DNA: TGCGCCAGCAGCTTTACTGTTCTGGGCGAGCAGTACTTC. V and J are TRBV5-1 and TRBJ2-7; D not certain. V lost 2 bases and J 6 bases, leaving 12 bases between the germline ends. The CDR3 length is 13 residues. Germline V gene lookup returns CDR1 SGHRS and CDR2 YFSETQ. The full variable domain, rest sourced from reference TRBV5-1 and TRBJ2-7, is KAGVTQTPRYLIKTRGQQVTLSCSPISGHRSVSWYQQTPGQGLQFLFEYFSETQRNKGNFPGRFSGRQFSNSRSEMNVSTLELGDSALYLCASSFTVLGEQYFGPGTRLTVT.

The genes are TRBV4-1 and TRBJ1-2; possibly TRBD1 for D (6 bases). The CDR3 has 16 residues. Germline CDR1 MGHRA, CDR2 YSYEKL. The V end was cut by 3 bases, the J end by 4 bases, with 18 bases between. CDR3 in amino acids: CASSQGTPPGPYGYTF. The CDR3 DNA follows: TGCGCCAGCAGCCAGGGGACACCTCCTGGCCCCTATGGCTACACCTTC.

Written as DNA, the CDR3 is TGTGCCAGCAGCTATGGACAGGGGATGAACACTGAAGCTTTCTTT. Translated, it gives CASSYGQGMNTEAFF. The gene calls are TRBV7-9 and TRBJ1-1; 9 bases map to TRBD1. The length of the CDR3 is 15 residues. The germline gives CDR1 SEHNR, CDR2 FQNEAQ (reference sequence). V trimming: 4 bases; J trimming: 0 bases; junction bases outside the gene matches: 3.